This entry features one T cell receptor beta chain sequence. Its cognate antigen is unknown. Definition of naive CD8+ T cells rested on a CD45RO-CCR7+CD27+CD95- profile. This specimen comes from a study of CXCR3-negative and CXCR3-positive naive CD8 T cells. General study findings and limits: After cryopreservation, CXCR3 expression dropped partially; most assays used fresh PBMCs. Naive cells used TRBV-TRBJ genes in much the same way whether CXCR3-negative or CXCR3-positive; memory cells did not. CXCR3-negative naive cells had less hydrophobic TRB CDR3s than did CXCR3-positive naive cells. It was found that naive subsets had comparable surface CD5, and TCR strength was inferred from TRB CDR3 properties.

It was by 5' RACE with UMI labels that the TRB cDNA libraries were prepared. Following a re-call of the 5' RACE reads, TCRdb has one entry per CDR3 protein and lacks DNA. The sample shows 7,000 to 8,500 distinct CDR3 sequences, and 1.4% to 1.5% sits with its ten largest clones. The CDR3 consists of 14 residues. From germline, CDR1 is SQVTM and CDR2 ANQGSEA. The TCR originated in a human donor in good health. Some clones in this sample may be carry-over from other donors' samples. Sequenced: naive CXCR3+ CD8+ T cells from blood. The subset was: CD45RO-CCR7+CD27+CD95- naive CD8+ T cells expressing CXCR3 (TNR3+). The chain has TRBV29-1 and TRBJ2-2; TCRdb proposes TRBD1, but this gene call is untestable without DNA. The CDR3: CSAPSGTDTGELFF.